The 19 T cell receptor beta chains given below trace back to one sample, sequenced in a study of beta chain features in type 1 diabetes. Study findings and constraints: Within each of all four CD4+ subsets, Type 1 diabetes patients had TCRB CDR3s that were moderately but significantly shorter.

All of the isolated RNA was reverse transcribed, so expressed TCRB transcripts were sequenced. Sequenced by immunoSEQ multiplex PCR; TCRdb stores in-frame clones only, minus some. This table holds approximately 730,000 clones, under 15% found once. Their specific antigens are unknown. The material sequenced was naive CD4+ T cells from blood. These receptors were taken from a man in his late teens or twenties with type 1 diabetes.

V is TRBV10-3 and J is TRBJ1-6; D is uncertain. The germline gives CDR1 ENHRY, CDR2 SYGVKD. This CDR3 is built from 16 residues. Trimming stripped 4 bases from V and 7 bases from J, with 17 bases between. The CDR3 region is CAISGRDPGGNSPLHF. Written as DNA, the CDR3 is TGTGCCATCAGTGGAAGGGATCCAGGAGGGAATTCACCCCTCCACTTT.

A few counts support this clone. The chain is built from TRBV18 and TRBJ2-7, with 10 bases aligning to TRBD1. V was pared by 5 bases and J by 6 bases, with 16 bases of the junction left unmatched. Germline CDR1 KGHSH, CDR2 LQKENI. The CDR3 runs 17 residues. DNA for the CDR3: TGTGCCAGCTCAACGCAAGGAACCGGGACAGGGGCGTCCGAGCAGTACTTC. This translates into CASSTQGTGTGASEQYF.

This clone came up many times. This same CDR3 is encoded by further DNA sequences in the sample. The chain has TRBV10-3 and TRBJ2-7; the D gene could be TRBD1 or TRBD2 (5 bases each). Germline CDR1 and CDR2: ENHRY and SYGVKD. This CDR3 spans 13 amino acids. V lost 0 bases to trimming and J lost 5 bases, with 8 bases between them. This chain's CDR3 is CAISESEGNEQYF. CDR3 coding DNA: TGTGCCATCAGTGAGTCTGAGGGGAACGAGCAGTACTTC.

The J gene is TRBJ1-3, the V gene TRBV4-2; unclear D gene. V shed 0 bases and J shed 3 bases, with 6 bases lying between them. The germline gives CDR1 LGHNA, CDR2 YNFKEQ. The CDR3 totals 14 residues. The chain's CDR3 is CASSQELIGNTIYF. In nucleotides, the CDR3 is TGTGCCAGCAGCCAAGAACTGATTGGAAACACCATATATTTT.

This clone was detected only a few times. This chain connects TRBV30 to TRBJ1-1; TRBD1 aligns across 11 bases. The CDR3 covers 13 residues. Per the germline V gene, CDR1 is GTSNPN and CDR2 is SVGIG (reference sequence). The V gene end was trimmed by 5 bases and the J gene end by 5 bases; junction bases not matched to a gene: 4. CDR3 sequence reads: CAWVGDRGTEAFF. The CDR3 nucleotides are TGTGCCTGGGTAGGGGACAGGGGGACTGAAGCTTTCTTT.

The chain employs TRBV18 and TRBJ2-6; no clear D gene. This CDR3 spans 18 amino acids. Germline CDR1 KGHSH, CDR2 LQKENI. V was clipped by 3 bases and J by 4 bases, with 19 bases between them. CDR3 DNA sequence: TGTGCCAGCTCACCGACGGTGGGGTTGGACCCCGGGGCCAACGTCCTGACTTTC. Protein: CASSPTVGLDPGANVLTF.

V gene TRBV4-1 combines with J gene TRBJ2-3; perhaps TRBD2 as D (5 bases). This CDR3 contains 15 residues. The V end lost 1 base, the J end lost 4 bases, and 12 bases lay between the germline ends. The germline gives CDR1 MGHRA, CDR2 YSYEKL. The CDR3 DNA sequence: TGCGCCAGCAGCCAAGTAGGGCTAGCCGCAGATACGCAGTATTTT. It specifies CASSQVGLAADTQYF.

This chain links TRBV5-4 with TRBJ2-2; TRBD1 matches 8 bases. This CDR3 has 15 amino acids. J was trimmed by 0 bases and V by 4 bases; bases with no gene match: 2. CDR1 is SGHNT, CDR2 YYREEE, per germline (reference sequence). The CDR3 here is CASSVQGANTGELFF. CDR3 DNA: TGTGCCAGCAGCGTACAGGGGGCGAACACCGGGGAGCTGTTTTTT.

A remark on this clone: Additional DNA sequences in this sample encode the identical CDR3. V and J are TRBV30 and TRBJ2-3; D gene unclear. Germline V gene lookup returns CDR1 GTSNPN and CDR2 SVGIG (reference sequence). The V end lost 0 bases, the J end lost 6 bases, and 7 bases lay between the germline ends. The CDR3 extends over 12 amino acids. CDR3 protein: CAWSVGRDTQYF. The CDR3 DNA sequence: TGTGCCTGGAGTGTCGGGCGCGATACGCAGTATTTT.

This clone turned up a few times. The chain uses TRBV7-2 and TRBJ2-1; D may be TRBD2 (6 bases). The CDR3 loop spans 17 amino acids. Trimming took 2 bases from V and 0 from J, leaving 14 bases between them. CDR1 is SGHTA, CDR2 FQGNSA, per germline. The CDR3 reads CASSLLGTGSSYNEQFF. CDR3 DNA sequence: TGTGCCAGCAGCTTACTAGGGACTGGGAGCTCCTACAATGAGCAGTTCTTC.

Here the CDR3 reads CASSPGTMNTEAFF. The CDR3 nucleotides are TGTGCCAGCAGCCCCGGTACGATGAACACTGAAGCTTTCTTT. The chain links TRBV28 to TRBJ1-1; D uncertain. Germline V lookup: CDR1 MDHEN, CDR2 SYDVKM. This CDR3 has 14 residues. V gave up 6 bases and J gave up 0 bases, with 11 bases separating them. Complete variable domain (other parts from reference TRBV28 and TRBJ1-1): DVKVTQSSRYLVKRTGEKVFLECVQDMDHENMFWYRQDPGLGLRLIYFSYDVKMKEKGDIPEGYSVSREKKERFSLILESASTNQTSMYLCASSPGTMNTEAFFGQGTRLTVV.

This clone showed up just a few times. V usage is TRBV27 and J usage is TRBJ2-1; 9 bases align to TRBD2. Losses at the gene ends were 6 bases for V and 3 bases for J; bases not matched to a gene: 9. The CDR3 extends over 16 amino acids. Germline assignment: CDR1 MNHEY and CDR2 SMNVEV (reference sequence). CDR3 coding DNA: TGTGCCAGCAGGTCTAGCGGGGCAAAGATCTACAATGAGCAGTTCTTC. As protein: CASRSSGAKIYNEQFF.

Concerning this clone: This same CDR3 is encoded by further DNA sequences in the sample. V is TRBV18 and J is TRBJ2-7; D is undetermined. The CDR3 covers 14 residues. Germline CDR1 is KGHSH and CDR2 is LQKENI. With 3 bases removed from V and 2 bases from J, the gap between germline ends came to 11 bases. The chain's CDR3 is CASSPRTETYEQYF. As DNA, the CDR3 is TGTGCCAGCTCACCTCGGACGGAAACCTACGAGCAGTACTTC.

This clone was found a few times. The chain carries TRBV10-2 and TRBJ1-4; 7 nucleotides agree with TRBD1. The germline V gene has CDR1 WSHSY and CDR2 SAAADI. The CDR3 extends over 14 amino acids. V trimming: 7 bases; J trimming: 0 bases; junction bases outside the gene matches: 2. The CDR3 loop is CASTTGATNEKLFF. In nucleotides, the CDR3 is TGCGCCAGCACTACAGGGGCAACTAATGAAAAACTGTTTTTT.

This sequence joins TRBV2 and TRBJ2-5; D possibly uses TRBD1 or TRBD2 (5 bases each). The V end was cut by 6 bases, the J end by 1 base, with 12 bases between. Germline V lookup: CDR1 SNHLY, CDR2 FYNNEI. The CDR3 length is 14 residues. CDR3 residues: CASRAGTGQETQYF. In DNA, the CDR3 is TGTGCCAGCAGAGCCGGGACCGGCCAAGAGACCCAGTACTTC.

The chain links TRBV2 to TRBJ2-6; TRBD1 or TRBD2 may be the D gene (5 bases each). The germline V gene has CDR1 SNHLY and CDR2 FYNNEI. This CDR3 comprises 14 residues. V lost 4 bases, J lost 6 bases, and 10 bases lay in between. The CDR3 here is CASSAQGPANVLTF. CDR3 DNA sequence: TGTGCCAGCAGTGCCCAGGGACCGGCCAACGTCCTGACTTTC.

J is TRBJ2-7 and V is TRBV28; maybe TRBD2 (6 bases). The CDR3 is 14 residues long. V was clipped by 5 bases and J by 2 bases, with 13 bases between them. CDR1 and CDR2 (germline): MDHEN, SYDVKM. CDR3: CASSGGTSPYEQYF. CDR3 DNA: TGTGCCAGCAGTGGTGGGACTTCCCCCTACGAGCAGTACTTC.

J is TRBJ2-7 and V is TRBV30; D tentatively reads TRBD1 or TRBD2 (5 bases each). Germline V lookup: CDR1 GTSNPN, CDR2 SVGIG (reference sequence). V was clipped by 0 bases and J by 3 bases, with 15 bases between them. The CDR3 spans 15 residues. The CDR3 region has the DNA TGTGCCTGGAGTGTACGGGGCAGAGGGCTCTACGAGCAGTACTTC. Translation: CAWSVRGRGLYEQYF.

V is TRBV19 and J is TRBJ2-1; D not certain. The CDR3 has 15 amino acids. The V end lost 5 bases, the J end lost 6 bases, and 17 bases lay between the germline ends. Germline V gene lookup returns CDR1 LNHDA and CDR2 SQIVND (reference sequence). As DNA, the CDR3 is TGTGCCAGTAGTTCCCGTGTTACGCACATCAATGAGCAGTTCTTC. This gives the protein CASSSRVTHINEQFF.